The 6 T cell receptor beta chains below were found in one sample sequenced in a study of T cells in Graves' hyperthyroidism and ophthalmopathy. RNA transcripts yielded amplified TCR beta CDR3 regions. During a first-round RT-PCR of the TCR CDR3, the HTBI primer set was used. TCRdb itself ran the multiplex PCR reads through MiXCR, one entry per CDR3 protein. In the table there are about 350,000 distinct CDR3 sequences, over 12% of which are singletons. The sequenced sample consisted of blood. The origin of the receptors is a woman aged 55-75 years with Graves' ophthalmopathy.

The J gene is TRBJ2-1, the V gene TRBV5-1; TRBD2 is a possible D gene (6 bases). This CDR3 is built from 18 residues. The germline V gene has CDR1 SGHRS and CDR2 YFSETQ. V shed 1 base and J shed 0 bases, with 17 bases lying between them. CDR3 DNA sequence: TGCGCCAGCAGCTTGCCCACTGGCGGGAACCCCTCCTACAATGAGCAGTTCTTC. This gives the protein CASSLPTGGNPSYNEQFF.

This clonotype appeared many times. V gene TRBV2 combines with J gene TRBJ2-1; D not resolved. Trimming pared 3 bases from V and 8 bases from J, leaving 8 bases between. The CDR3 consists of 12 residues. The germline V gene encodes CDR1 SNHLY and CDR2 FYNNEI. The CDR3 region has the DNA TGTGCCAGCAGTGACAGTCTCGATGAGCAGTTCTTC. This gives the protein CASSDSLDEQFF.

The J gene is TRBJ2-7, the V gene TRBV5-1, with 9 bases that match TRBD2. The V gene end was trimmed by 4 bases and the J gene end by 5 bases; junction bases not matched to a gene: 16. This CDR3 is 17 amino acids long. Looked up from germline, CDR1 is SGHRS and CDR2 is YFSETQ. CDR3 sequence reads: CASSQELQGGRAHEQYF. Here the CDR3 DNA reads TGCGCCAGCAGCCAAGAGCTTCAGGGCGGGAGGGCCCACGAGCAGTACTTC. Together with reference TRBV5-1 and TRBJ2-7, the CDR3 gives the full variable domain: KAGVTQTPRYLIKTRGQQVTLSCSPISGHRSVSWYQQTPGQGLQFLFEYFSETQRNKGNFPGRFSGRQFSNSRSEMNVSTLELGDSALYLCASSQELQGGRAHEQYFGPGTRLTVT.

Notes on this clonotype: A clone one base away is much larger, so this may be a read error. V gene TRBV12-3 or TRBV12-4 combines with J gene TRBJ1-6; D is uncertain. This CDR3 has 15 residues. This CDR3 reads CAGSLSVGWNSPLHF. The CDR3 nucleotides are TGTGCCGGCAGTTTATCGGTGGGTTGGAATTCACCCCTCCACTTT.

This clonotype was picked up a small number of times. The chain recombines TRBV5-6 with TRBJ2-7, with TRBD2 matching 12 bases. The junction had 4 bases not matched to a gene; V was cut back by 4 bases and J by 2 bases. Germline values: CDR1 SGHDT, CDR2 YYEEEE. The CDR3 extends over 15 amino acids. DNA for the CDR3: TGTGCCAGCAGCGCTGGACTAGCGGGGACCTACGAGCAGTACTTC. Translating it yields CASSAGLAGTYEQYF. Based on the CDR3 plus reference TRBV5-6 and TRBJ2-7, the full variable domain is DAGVTQSPTHLIKTRGQQVTLRCSPKSGHDTVSWYQQALGQGPQFIFQYYEEEERQRGNFPDRFSGHQFPNYSSELNVNALLLGDSALYLCASSAGLAGTYEQYFGPGTRLTVT.

This clonotype occurred many times. The V gene is TRBV11-2, the J gene TRBJ2-5; D may be TRBD1 (6 bases). Germline lookup yields CDR1 SGHAT and CDR2 FQNNGV. V was clipped by 0 bases and J by 5 bases, with 13 bases between them. CDR3 length: 15 residues. The CDR3: CASSLDGGARETQYF. As DNA, the CDR3 is TGTGCCAGCAGCTTAGATGGGGGCGCACGGGAGACCCAGTACTTC. The full variable domain, rest sourced from reference TRBV11-2 and TRBJ2-5, is EAGVAQSPRYKIIEKRQSVAFWCNPISGHATLYWYQQILGQGPKLLIQFQNNGVVDDSQLPKDRFSAERLKGVDSTLKIQPAKLEDSAVYLCASSLDGGARETQYFGPGTRLLVL.